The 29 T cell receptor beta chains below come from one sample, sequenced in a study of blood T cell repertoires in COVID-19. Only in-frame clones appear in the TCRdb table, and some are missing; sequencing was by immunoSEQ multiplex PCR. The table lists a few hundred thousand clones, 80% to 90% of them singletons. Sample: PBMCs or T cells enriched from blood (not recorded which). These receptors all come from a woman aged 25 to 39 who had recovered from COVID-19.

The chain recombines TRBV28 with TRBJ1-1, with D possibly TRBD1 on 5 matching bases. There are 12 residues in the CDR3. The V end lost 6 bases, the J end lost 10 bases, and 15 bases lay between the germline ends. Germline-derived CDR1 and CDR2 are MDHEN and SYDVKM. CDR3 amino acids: CASRGLKTTAFF. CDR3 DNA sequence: TGTGCCAGCAGGGGACTGAAGACGACAGCTTTCTTT.

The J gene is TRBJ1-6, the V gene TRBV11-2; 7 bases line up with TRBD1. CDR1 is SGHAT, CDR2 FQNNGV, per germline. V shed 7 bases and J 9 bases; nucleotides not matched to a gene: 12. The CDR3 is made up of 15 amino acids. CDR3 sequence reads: CASTLGTAKLSPLHF. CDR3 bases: TGTGCCAGCACCCTAGGGACAGCTAAGCTTTCACCCCTCCACTTT.

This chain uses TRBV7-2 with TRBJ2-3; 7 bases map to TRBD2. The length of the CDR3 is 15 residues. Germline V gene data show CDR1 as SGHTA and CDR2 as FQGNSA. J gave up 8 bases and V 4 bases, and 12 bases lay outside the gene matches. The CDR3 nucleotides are TGTGCCAGCAGCTCCCAGGCGGGGGAAAGGGGTACGCAGTATTTT. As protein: CASSSQAGERGTQYF.

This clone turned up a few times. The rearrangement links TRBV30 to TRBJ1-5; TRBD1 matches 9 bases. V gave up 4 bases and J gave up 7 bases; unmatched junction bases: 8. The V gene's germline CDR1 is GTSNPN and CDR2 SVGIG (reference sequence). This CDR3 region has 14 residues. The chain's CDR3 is CAWTEGTGNQPQHF. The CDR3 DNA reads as TGTGCCTGGACCGAGGGGACAGGGAACCAGCCCCAGCATTTT.

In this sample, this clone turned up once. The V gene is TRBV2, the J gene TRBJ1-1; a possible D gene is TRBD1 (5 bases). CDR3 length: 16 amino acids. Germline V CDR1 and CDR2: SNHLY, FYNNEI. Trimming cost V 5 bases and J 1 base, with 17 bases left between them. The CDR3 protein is CASSRTGPGWNTEAFF. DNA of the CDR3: TGTGCCAGCAGTCGAACAGGACCCGGTTGGAACACTGAAGCTTTCTTT.

CDR3 amino acids: CASSHSLGQGVGSPLHF. CDR3 bases: TGTGCCAGCAGCCATTCCCTAGGACAGGGGGTTGGATCACCCCTCCACTTT. The genes are TRBV3-1 (or the pseudogene TRBV3-2) and TRBJ1-6; 10 bases are a match to TRBD1. CDR3 length: 17 residues. Losses at the gene ends were 3 bases for V and 10 bases for J; bases not matched to a gene: 12. The germline V gene encodes CDR1 LGHDT and CDR2 YNNKEL (reference sequence).

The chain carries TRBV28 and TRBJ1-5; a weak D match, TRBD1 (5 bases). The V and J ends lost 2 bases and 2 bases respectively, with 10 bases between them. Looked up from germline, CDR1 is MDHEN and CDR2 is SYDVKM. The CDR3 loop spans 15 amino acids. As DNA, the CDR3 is TGTGCCAGCAGTTTAGGAGGGGATGGCAATCAGCCCCAGCATTTT. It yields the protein CASSLGGDGNQPQHF.

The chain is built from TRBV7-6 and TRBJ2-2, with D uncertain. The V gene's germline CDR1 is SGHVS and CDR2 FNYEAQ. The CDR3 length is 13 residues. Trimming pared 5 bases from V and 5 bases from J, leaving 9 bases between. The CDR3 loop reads CASSPMQTGELFF. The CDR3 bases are TGTGCCAGCAGCCCCATGCAGACCGGGGAGCTGTTTTTT.

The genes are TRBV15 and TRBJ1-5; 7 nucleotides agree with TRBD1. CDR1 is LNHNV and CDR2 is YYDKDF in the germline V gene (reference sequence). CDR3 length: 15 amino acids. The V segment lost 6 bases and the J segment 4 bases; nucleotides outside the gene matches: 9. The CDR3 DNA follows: TGTGCCACCAGGAGGGGGGACAGTCCAAATCAGCCCCAGCATTTT. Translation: CATRRGDSPNQPQHF.

CDR3 amino acids: CASSIGTGSGDNEKLFF. DNA for the CDR3: TGTGCCAGCAGTATAGGGACAGGGTCAGGAGATAATGAAAAACTGTTTTTT. V usage is TRBV28 and J usage is TRBJ1-4; 9 bases line up with TRBD1. From germline, CDR1 is MDHEN and CDR2 SYDVKM. There are 17 residues in the CDR3. After removal of 5 bases from V and 4 bases from J, the junction contained 11 bases not matched to a gene.

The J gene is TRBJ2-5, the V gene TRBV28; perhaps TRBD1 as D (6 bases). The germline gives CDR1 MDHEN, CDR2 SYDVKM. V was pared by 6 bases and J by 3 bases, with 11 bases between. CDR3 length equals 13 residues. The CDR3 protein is CASSPTGKETQYF. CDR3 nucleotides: TGTGCCAGCAGCCCAACAGGGAAAGAGACCCAGTACTTC.

CDR3 in DNA: TGTGCCAGCTCAAGACTAGCGGGAGGGGCGGATACGCAGTATTTT. Residues: CASSRLAGGADTQYF. The chain recombines TRBV18 with TRBJ2-3; 14 bases map to TRBD2. Germline CDR1 reads KGHSH; CDR2 reads LQKENI. Trimming took 5 bases from V and 6 from J; bases not matched to a gene: 4. The CDR3 is made up of 15 amino acids.

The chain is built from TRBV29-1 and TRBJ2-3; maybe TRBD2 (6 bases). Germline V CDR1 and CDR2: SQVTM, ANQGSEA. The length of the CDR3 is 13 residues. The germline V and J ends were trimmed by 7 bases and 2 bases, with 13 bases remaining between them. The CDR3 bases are TGCAGCGCCGGAGGGCCGTTCACAGATACGCAGTATTTT. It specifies CSAGGPFTDTQYF.

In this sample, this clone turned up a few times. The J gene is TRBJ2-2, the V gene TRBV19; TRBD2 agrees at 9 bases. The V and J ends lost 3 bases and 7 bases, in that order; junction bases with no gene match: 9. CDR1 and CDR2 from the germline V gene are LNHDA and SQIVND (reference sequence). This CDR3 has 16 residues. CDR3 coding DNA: TGTGCCAGTAGTATTGGAGTAGCGGGAGTAATCGGGGAGCTGTTTTTT. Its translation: CASSIGVAGVIGELFF. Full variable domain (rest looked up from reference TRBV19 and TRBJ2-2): DGGITQSPKYLFRKEGQNVTLSCEQNLNHDAMYWYRQDPGQGLRLIYYSQIVNDFQKGDIAEGYSVSREKKESFPLTVTSAQKNPTAFYLCASSIGVAGVIGELFFGEGSRLTVL.

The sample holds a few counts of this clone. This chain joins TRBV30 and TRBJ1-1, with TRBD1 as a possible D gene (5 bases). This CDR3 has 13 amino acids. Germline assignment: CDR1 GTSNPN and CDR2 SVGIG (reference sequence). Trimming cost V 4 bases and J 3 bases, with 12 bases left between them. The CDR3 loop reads CAWKTRVDTEAFF. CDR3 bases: TGTGCCTGGAAAACCAGGGTGGACACTGAAGCTTTCTTT.

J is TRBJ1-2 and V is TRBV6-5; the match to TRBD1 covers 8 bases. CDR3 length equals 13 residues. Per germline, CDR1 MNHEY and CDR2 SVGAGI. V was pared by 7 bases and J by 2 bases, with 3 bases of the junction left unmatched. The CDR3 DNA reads TGTGCCAGCACCTGGGACAGGAACTATGGCTACACCTTC. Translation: CASTWDRNYGYTF.

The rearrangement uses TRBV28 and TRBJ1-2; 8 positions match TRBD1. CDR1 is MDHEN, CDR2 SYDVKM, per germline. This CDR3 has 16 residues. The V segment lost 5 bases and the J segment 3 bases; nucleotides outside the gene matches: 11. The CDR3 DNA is TGTGCCAGCAGTGATACGACAGGGGCGGGATACTATGGCTACACCTTC. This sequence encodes CASSDTTGAGYYGYTF.

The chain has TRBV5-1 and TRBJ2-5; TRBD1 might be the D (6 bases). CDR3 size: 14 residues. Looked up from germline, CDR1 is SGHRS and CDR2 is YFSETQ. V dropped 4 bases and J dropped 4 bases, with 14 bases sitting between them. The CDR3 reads CASSGQGLGETQYF. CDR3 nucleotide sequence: TGCGCCAGCAGCGGGCAGGGGCTCGGAGAGACCCAGTACTTC.

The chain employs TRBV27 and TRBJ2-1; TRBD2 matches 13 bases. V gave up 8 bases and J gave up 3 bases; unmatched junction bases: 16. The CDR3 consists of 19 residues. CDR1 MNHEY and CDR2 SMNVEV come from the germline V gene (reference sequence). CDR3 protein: CASGSTTSGGFLHYNEQFF. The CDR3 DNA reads TGTGCCAGCGGTTCTACGACTAGCGGGGGGTTTCTTCACTACAATGAGCAGTTCTTC.

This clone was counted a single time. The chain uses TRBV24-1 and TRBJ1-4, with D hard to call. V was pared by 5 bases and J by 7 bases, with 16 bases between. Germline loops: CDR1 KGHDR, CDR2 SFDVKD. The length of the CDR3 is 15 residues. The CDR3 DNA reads TGTGCCACCAGTGGATCTGGGTCAGCGAGTGAAAAACTGTTTTTT. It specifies CATSGSGSASEKLFF.

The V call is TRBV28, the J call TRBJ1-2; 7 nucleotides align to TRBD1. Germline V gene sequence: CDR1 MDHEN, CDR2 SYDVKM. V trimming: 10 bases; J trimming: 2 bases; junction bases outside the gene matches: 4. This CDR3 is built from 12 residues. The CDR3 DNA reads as TGTGCCATAATGGGACAGAACTATGGCTACACCTTC. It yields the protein CAIMGQNYGYTF.

The CDR3 sequence is CASSVEARGNYGYTF. Written as DNA, the CDR3 is TGTGCCAGCAGCGTAGAGGCTCGGGGGAACTATGGCTACACCTTC. V gene TRBV9 combines with J gene TRBJ1-2; D is perhaps TRBD1 (5 bases). The CDR3 totals 15 residues. V lost 0 bases to trimming and J lost 2 bases, with 11 bases between them. The germline V gene encodes CDR1 SGDLS and CDR2 YYNGEE.

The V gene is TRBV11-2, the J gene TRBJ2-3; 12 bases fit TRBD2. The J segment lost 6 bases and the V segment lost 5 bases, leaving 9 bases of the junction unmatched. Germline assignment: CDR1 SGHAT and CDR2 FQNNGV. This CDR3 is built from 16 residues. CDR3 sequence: CASSPGLAGGPDTQYF. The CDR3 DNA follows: TGTGCCAGCAGCCCAGGGCTAGCGGGAGGGCCGGATACGCAGTATTTT.

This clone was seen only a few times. Here the CDR3 reads CASSPQGAGNTIYF. CDR3 DNA sequence: TGTGCCAGCAGTCCTCAGGGTGCTGGAAACACCATATATTTT. The chain is built from TRBV28 and TRBJ1-3, with D possibly matching TRBD1 (5 bases). Germline V gives CDR1 MDHEN, CDR2 SYDVKM. Trimming took 5 bases from V and 2 from J, leaving 10 bases between them. This CDR3 spans 14 amino acids.

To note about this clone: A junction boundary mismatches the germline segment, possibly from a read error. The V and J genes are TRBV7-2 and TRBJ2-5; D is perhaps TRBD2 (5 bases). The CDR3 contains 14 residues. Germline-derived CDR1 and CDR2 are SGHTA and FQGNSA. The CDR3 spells CASSLAAAQGTQYF. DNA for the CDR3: TGTGCCAGCAGCTTAGCAGCGGCTCAAGGGACCCAGTACTTC.

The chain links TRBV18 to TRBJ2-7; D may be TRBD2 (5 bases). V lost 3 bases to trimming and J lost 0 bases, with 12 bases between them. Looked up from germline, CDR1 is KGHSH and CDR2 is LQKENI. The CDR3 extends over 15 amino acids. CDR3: CASSPGEPHSYEQYF. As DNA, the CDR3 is TGTGCCAGCTCACCCGGGGAGCCCCACTCCTACGAGCAGTACTTC.

The CDR3 DNA is TGTGCCAGCAGCTTAGGGGGAGTGGTCACTGAAGCTTTCTTT. Its translation is CASSLGGVVTEAFF. The rearrangement joins TRBV7-9 to TRBJ1-1, with D hard to call. This CDR3 is 14 amino acids long. Germline CDR1 reads SEHNR; CDR2 reads FQNEAQ (reference sequence). The ends were cut back, 1 base at V and 4 bases at J, with 10 bases in the middle. Full variable domain (remainder filled in from reference TRBV7-9 and TRBJ1-1): DTGVSQNPRHKITKRGQNVTFRCDPISEHNRLYWYRQTLGQGPEFLTYFQNEAQLEKSRLLSDRFSAERPKGSFSTLEIQRTEQGDSAMYLCASSLGGVVTEAFFGQGTRLTVV.

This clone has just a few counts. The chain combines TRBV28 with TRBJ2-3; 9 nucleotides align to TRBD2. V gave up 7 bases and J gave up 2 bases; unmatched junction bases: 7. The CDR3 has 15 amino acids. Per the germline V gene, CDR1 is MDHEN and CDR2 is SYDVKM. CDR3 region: CASTTSGGFTDTQYF. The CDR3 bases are TGTGCCAGCACGACTAGCGGAGGATTCACAGATACGCAGTATTTT.

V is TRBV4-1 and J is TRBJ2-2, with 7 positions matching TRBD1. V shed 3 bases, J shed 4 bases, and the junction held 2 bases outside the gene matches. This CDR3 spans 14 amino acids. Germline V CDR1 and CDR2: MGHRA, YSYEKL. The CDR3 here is CASSQRQGTGELFF. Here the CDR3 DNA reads TGCGCCAGCAGCCAGCGACAGGGCACCGGGGAGCTGTTTTTT.